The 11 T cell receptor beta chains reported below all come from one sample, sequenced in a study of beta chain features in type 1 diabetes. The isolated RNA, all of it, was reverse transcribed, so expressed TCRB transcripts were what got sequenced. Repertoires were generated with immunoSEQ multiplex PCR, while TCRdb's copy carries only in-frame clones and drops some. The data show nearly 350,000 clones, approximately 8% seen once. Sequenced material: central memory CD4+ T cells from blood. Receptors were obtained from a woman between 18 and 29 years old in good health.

CDR3 sequence: CASSQDLPNNEQFF. CDR3 nucleotides: TGCGCCAGCAGCCAAGATCTGCCGAACAATGAGCAGTTCTTC. The chain uses TRBV4-3 and TRBJ2-1; D is undetermined. The ends were cut back, 0 bases at V and 5 bases at J, with 8 bases in the middle. The CDR3 extends over 14 amino acids. CDR1 and CDR2 (germline): LGHNA, YSLEER.

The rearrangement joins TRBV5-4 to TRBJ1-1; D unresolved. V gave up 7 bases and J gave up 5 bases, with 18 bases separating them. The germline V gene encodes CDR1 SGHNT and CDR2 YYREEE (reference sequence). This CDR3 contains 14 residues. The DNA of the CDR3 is TGTGCCAGCCGACCGGGAGGCGGAGGGACTGAAGCTTTCTTT. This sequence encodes CASRPGGGGTEAFF.

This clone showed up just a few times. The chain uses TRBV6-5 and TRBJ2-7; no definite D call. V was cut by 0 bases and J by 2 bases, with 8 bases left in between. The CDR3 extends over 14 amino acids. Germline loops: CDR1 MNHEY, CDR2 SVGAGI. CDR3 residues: CASSYSAGTYEQYF. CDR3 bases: TGTGCCAGCAGTTACTCGGCAGGCACCTACGAGCAGTACTTC.

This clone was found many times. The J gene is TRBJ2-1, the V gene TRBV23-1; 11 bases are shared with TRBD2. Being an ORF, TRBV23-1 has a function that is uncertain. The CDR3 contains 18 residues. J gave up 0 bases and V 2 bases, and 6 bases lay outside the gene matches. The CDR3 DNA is TGCGCCAGCAGTCAAGGACTAGCGGGCTCCAGCTCCTACAATGAGCAGTTCTTC. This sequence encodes CASSQGLAGSSSYNEQFF.

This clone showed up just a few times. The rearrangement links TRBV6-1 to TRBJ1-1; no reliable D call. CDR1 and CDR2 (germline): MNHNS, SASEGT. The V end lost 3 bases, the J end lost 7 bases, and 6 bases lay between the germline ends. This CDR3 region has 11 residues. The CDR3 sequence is CASSETVEAFF. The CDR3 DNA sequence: TGTGCCAGCAGTGAGACCGTTGAAGCTTTCTTT.

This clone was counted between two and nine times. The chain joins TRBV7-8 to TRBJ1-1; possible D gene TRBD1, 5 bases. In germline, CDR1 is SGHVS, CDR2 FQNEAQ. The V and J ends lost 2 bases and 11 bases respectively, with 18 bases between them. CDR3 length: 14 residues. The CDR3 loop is CASSLSLSGGKAFF. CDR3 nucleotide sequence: TGTGCCAGCAGCTTATCCCTTAGCGGGGGAAAGGCTTTCTTT.

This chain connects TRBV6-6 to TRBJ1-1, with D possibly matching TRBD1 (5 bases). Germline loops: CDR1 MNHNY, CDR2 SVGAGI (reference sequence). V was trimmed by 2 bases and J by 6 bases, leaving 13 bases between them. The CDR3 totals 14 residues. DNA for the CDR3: TGTGCCAGCAGTTACACCCCTCCGGGGGCTGAAGCTTTCTTT. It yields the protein CASSYTPPGAEAFF.

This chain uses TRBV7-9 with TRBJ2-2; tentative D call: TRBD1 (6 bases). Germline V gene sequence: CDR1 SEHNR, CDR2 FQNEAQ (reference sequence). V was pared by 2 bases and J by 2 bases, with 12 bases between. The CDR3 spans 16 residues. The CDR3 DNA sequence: TGTGCCAGCAGCTTAACCGGGACAACAAACACCGGGGAGCTGTTTTTT. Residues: CASSLTGTTNTGELFF.

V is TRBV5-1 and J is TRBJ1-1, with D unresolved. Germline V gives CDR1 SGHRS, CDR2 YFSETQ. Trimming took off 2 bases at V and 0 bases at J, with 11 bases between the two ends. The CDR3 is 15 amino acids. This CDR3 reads CASSFYQALNTEAFF. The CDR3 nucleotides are TGCGCCAGCAGCTTTTACCAGGCCTTGAACACTGAAGCTTTCTTT.

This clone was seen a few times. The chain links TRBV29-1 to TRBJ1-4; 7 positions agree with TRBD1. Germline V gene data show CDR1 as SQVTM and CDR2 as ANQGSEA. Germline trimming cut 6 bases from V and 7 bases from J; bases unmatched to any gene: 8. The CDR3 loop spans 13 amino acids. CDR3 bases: TGCAGCGTGGCGGGGACAGAATTTGAAAAACTGTTTTTT. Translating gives CSVAGTEFEKLFF.

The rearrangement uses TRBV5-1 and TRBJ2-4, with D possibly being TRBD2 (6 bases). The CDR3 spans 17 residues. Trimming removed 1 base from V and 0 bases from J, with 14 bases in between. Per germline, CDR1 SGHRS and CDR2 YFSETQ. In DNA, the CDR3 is TGCGCCAGCAGCTTGAGGTACGGTAGCGGAGCCAAAAACATTCAGTACTTC. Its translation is CASSLRYGSGAKNIQYF. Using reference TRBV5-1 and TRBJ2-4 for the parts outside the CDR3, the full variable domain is KAGVTQTPRYLIKTRGQQVTLSCSPISGHRSVSWYQQTPGQGLQFLFEYFSETQRNKGNFPGRFSGRQFSNSRSEMNVSTLELGDSALYLCASSLRYGSGAKNIQYFGAGTRLSVL.